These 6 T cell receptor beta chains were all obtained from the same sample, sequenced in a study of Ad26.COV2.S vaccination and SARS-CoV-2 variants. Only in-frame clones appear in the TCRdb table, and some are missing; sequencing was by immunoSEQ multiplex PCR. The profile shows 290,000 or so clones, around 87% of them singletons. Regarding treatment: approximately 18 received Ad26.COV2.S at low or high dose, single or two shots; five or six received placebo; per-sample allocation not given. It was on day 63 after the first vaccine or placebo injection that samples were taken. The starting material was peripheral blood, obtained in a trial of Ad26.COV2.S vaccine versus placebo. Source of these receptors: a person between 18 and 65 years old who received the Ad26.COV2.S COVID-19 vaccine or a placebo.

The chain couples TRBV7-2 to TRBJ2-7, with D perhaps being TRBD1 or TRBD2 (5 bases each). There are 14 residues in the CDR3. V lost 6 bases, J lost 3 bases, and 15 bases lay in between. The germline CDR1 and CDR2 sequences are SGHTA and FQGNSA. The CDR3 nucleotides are TGTGCCAGCAGTCCCTACGGGACCGGCTACGAGCAGTACTTC. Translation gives CASSPYGTGYEQYF.

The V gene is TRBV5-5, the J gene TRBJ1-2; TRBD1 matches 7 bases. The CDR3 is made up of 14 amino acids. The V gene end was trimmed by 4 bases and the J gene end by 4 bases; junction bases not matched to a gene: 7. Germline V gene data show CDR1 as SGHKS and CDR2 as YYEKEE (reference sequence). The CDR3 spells CASSPGTAFYGYTF. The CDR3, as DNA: TGTGCCAGCAGCCCCGGGACAGCTTTCTATGGCTACACCTTC.

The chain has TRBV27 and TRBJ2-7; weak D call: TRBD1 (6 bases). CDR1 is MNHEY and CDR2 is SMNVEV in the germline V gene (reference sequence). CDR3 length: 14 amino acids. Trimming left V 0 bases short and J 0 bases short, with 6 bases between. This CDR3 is CASSLSGHSYEQYF. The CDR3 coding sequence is TGTGCCAGCAGTTTATCGGGACACTCCTACGAGCAGTACTTC.

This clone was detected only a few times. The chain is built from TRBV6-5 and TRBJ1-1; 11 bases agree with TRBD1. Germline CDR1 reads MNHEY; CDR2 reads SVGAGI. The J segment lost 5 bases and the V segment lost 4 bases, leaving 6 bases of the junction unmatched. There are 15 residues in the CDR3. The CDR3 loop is CASSSGTGGRTEAFF. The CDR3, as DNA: TGTGCCAGCAGTTCGGGGACAGGGGGGCGGACTGAAGCTTTCTTT.

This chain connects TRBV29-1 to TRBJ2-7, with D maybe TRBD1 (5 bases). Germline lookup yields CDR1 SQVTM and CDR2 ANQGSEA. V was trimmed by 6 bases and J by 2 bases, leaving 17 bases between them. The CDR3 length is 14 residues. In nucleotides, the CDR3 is TGCAGCGTGGCCTCCCGGCAGGGTGCCTACGAGCAGTACTTC. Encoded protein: CSVASRQGAYEQYF.

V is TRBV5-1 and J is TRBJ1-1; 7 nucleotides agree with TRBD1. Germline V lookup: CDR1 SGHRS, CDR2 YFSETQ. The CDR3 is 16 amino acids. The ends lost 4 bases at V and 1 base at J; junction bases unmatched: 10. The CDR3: CASSQAKTGRNTEAFF. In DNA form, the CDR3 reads TGCGCCAGCAGCCAAGCAAAGACAGGGCGGAACACTGAAGCTTTCTTT.